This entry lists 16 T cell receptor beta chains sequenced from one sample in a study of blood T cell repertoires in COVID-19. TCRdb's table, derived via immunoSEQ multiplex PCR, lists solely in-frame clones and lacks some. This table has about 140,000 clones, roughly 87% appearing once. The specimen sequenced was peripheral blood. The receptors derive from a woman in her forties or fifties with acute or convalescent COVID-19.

The CDR3 protein is CADRPRQGMTDTQYF. CDR3 sequence (DNA): TGTGCCGACCGTCCGCGACAGGGAATGACAGATACGCAGTATTTT. The rearrangement uses TRBV5-4 and TRBJ2-3; 7 positions agree with TRBD1. V lost 10 bases and J lost 3; bases outside the gene matches: 14. The CDR3 runs 15 residues. CDR1 and CDR2 from the germline V gene are SGHNT and YYREEE (reference sequence).

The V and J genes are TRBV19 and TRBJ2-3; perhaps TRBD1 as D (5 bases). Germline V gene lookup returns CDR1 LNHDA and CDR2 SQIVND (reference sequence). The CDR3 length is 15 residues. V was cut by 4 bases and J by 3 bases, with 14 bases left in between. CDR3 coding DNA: TGTGCCAGTAGTAATACAGGAACGTCTACAGATACGCAGTATTTT. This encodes CASSNTGTSTDTQYF. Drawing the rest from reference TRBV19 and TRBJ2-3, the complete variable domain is DGGITQSPKYLFRKEGQNVTLSCEQNLNHDAMYWYRQDPGQGLRLIYYSQIVNDFQKGDIAEGYSVSREKKESFPLTVTSAQKNPTAFYLCASSNTGTSTDTQYFGPGTRLTVL.

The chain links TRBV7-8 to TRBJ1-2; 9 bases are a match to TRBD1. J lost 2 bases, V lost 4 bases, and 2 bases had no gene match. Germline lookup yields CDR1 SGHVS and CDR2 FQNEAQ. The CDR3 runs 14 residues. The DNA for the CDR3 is TGTGCCAGCAGCTACGGGACAGGGAACTATGGCTACACCTTC. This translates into CASSYGTGNYGYTF.

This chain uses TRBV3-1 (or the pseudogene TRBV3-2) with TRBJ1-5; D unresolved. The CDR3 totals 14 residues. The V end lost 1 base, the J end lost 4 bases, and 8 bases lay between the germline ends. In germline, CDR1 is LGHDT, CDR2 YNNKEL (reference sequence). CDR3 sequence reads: CASSQGLRNQPQHF. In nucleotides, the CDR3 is TGTGCCAGCAGCCAAGGACTCAGAAATCAGCCCCAGCATTTT.

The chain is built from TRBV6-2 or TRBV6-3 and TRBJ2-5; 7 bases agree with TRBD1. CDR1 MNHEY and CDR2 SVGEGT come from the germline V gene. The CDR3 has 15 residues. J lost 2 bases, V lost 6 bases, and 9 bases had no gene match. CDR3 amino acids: CASSKDRPLQETQYF. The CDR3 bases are TGTGCCAGCAGCAAGGACAGGCCCCTACAAGAGACCCAGTACTTC.

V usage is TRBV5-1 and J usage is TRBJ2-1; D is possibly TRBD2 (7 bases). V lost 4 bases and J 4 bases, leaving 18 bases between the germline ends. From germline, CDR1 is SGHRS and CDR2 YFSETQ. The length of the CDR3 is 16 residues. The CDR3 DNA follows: TGCGCCAGCAGCCCACTAGGCGGGGGCCGTTACAATGAGCAGTTCTTC. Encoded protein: CASSPLGGGRYNEQFF.

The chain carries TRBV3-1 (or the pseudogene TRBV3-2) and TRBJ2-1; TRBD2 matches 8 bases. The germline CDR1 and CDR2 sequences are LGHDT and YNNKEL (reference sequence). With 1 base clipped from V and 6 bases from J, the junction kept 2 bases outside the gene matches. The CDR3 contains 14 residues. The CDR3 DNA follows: TGTGCCAGCAGCCAAGGGCGGGGGGCCAATGAGCAGTTCTTC. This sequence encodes CASSQGRGANEQFF.

CDR3 residues: CASSGGQGAVEQFF. CDR3 DNA: TGTGCCAGCAGCGGGGGACAGGGGGCGGTTGAGCAGTTCTTC. The genes are TRBV3-1 (or the pseudogene TRBV3-2) and TRBJ2-1; 12 bases agree with TRBD1. The ends lost 5 bases at V and 9 bases at J; junction bases unmatched: 5. The germline V gene has CDR1 LGHDT and CDR2 YNNKEL (reference sequence). The CDR3 contains 14 residues.

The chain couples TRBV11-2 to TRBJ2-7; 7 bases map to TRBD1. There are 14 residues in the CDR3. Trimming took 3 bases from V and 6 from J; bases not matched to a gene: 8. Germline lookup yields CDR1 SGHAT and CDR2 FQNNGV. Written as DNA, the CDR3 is TGTGCCAGCAGCTTTTCTCCGGGACAGCGCGAGCAGTACTTC. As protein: CASSFSPGQREQYF.

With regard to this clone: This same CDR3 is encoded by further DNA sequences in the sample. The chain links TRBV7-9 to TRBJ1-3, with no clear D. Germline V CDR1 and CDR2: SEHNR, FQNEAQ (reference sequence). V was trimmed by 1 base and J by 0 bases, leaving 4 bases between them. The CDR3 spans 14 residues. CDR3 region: CASSLVLSGNTIYF. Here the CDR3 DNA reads TGTGCCAGCAGCTTAGTCCTCTCTGGAAACACCATATATTTT.

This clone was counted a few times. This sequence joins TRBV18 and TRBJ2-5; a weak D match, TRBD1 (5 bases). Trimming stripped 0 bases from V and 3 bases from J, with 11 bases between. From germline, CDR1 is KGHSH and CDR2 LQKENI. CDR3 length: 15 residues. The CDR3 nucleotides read TGTGCCAGCTCACCACCGGCAGGGCTCGAAGAGACCCAGTACTTC. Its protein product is CASSPPAGLEETQYF. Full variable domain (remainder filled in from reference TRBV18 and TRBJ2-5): NAGVMQNPRHLVRRRGQEARLRCSPMKGHSHVYWYRQLPEEGLKFMVYLQKENIIDESGMPKERFSAEFPKEGPSILRIQQVVRGDSAAYFCASSPPAGLEETQYFGPGTRLLVL.

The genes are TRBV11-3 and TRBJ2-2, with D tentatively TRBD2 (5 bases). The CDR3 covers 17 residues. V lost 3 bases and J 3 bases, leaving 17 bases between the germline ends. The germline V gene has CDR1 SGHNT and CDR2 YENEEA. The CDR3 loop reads CASSFFGLHSDTGELFF. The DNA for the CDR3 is TGTGCCAGCAGCTTTTTCGGACTCCATTCGGACACCGGGGAGCTGTTTTTT. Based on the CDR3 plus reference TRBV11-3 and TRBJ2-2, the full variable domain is EAGVVQSPRYKIIEKKQPVAFWCNPISGHNTLYWYLQNLGQGPELLIRYENEEAVDDSQLPKDRFSAERLKGVDSTLKIQPAELGDSAVYLCASSFFGLHSDTGELFFGEGSRLTVL.

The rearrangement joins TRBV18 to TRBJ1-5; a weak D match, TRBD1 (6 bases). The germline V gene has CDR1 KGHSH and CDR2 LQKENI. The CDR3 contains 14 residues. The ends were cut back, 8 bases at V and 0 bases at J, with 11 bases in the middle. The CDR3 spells CASTGQHSNQPQHF. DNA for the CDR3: TGTGCCAGCACCGGACAGCATAGCAATCAGCCCCAGCATTTT.

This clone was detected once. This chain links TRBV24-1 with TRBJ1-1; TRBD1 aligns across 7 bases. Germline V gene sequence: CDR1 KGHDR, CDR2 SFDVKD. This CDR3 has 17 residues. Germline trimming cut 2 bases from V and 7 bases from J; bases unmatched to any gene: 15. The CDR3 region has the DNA TGTGCCACCAGTGATTCCAAAGCAGGGGGAAGTTTTGGTGAAGCTTTCTTT. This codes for CATSDSKAGGSFGEAFF.

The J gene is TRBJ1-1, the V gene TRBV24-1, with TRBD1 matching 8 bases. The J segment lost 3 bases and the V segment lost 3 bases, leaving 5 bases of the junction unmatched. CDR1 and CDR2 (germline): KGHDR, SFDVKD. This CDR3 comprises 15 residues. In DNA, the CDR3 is TGTGCCACCAGTGATCCCAGGGGGCCTTACACTGAAGCTTTCTTT. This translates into CATSDPRGPYTEAFF.

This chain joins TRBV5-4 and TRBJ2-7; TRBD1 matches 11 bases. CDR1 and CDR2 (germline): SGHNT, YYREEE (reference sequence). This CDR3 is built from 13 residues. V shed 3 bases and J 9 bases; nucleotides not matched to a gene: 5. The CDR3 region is CASSWGQGGGQYF. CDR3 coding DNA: TGTGCCAGCAGCTGGGGACAGGGGGGCGGGCAGTACTTC.